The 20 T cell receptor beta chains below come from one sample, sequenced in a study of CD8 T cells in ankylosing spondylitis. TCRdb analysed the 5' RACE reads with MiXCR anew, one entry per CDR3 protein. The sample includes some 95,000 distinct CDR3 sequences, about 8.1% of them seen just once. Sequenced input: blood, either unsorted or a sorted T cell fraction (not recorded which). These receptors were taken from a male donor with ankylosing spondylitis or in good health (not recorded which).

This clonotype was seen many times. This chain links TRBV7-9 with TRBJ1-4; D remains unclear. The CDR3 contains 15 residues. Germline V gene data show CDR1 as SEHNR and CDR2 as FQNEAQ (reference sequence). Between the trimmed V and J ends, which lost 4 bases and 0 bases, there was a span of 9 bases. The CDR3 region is CASSSGQATNEKLFF. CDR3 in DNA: TGTGCCAGCAGCTCGGGTCAAGCAACTAATGAAAAACTGTTTTTT.

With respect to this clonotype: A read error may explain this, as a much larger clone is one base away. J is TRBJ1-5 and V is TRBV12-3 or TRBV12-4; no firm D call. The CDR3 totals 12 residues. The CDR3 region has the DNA TGTGCCAACAGTTTGAGTGCCCGGGCCCAGCATTTT. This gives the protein CANSLSARAQHF.

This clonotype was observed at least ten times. The CDR3, as DNA: TGTGCCAGCAGTCCCCCACTGACTCTAGCGGGGGTGGTCTTTAATGAGCAGTTCTTC. Protein product: CASSPPLTLAGVVFNEQFF. The rearrangement links TRBV12-3 or TRBV12-4 to TRBJ2-1; 10 nucleotides line up with TRBD2. V gave up 5 bases and J gave up 7 bases; unmatched junction bases: 20. The CDR3 contains 19 residues.

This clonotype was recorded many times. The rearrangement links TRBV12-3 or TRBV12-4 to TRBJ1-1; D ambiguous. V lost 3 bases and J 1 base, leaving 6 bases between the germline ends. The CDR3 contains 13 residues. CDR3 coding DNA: TGTGCCAGCAGTTTGGGTCCGAACACTGAAGCTTTCTTT. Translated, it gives CASSLGPNTEAFF.

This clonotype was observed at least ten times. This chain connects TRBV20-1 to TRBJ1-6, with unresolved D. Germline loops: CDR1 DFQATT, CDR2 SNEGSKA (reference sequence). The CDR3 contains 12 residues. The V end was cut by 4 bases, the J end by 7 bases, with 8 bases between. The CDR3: CSAMTGNSPLHF. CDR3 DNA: TGCAGTGCTATGACGGGGAATTCACCCCTCCACTTT.

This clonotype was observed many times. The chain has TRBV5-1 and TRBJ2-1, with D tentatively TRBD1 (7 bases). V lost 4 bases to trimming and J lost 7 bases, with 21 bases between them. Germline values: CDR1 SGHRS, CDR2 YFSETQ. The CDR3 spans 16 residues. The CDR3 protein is CASSALEGARVNEQFF. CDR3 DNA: TGCGCCAGCAGCGCCCTGGAGGGGGCGCGGGTAAATGAGCAGTTCTTC.

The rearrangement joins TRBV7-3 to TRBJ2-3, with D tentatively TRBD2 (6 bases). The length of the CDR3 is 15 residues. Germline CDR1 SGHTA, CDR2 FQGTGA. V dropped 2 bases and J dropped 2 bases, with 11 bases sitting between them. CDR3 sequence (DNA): TGTGCCAGCAGCTTAGTGCGGGGTCCCACAGATACGCAGTATTTT. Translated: CASSLVRGPTDTQYF.

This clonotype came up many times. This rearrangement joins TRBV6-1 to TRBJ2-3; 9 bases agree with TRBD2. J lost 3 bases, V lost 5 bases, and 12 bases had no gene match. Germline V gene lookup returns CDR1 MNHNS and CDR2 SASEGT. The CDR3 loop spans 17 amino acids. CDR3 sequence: CASSIGLGGGETDTQYF. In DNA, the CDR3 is TGTGCCAGCAGTATCGGCCTCGGCGGGGGGGAGACAGATACGCAGTATTTT.

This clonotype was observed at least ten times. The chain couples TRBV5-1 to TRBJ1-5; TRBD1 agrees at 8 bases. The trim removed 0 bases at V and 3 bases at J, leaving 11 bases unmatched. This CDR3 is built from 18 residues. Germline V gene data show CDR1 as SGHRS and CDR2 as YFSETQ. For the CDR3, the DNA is TGCGCCAGCAGCTTGGGGCCTGGAAGGACAGGGCTCAATCAGCCCCAGCATTTT. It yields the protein CASSLGPGRTGLNQPQHF.

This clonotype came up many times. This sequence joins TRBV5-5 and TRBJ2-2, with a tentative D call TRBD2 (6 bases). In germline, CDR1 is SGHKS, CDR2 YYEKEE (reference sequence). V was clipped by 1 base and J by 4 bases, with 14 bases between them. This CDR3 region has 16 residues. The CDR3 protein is CASSLSAGRSTGELFF. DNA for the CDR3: TGTGCCAGCAGCTTGAGCGCGGGAAGGAGCACCGGGGAGCTGTTTTTT.

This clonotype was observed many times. CDR3 region: CASSLGTTNEKLFF. The CDR3 DNA reads as TGTGCCAGCAGTTTAGGAACAACTAATGAAAAACTGTTTTTT. The chain links TRBV28 to TRBJ1-4; D gene ambiguous. Trimming took 2 bases from V and 0 from J, leaving 4 bases between them. CDR1 is MDHEN, CDR2 SYDVKM, per germline. This CDR3 spans 14 amino acids. Full variable domain (missing parts from reference TRBV28 and TRBJ1-4): DVKVTQSSRYLVKRTGEKVFLECVQDMDHENMFWYRQDPGLGLRLIYFSYDVKMKEKGDIPEGYSVSREKKERFSLILESASTNQTSMYLCASSLGTTNEKLFFGSGTQLSVL.

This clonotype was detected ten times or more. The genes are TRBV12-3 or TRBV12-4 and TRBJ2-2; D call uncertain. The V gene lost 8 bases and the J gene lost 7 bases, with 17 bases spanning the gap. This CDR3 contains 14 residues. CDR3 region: CASGTLNFGGELFF. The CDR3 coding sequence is TGTGCCAGCGGCACGTTGAACTTTGGCGGGGAGCTGTTTTTT.

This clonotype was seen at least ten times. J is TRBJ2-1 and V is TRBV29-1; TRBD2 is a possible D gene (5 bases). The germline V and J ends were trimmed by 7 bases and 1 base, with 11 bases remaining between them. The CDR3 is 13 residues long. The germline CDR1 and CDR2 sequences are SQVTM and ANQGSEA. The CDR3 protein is CSGLSGSYNEQFF. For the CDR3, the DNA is TGCAGCGGATTAAGCGGATCCTACAATGAGCAGTTCTTC.

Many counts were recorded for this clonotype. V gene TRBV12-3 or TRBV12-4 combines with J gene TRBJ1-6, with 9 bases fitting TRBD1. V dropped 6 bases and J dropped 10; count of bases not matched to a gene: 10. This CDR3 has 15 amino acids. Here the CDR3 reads CASREQTGGGSPLHF. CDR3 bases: TGTGCCAGCAGGGAACAGACAGGGGGAGGATCACCCCTCCACTTT.

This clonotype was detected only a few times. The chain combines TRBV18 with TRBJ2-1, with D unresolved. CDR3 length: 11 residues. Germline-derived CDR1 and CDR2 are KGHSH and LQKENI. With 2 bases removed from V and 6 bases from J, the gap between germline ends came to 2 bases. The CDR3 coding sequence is TGTGCCAGCTCACCATCCAATGAGCAGTTCTTC. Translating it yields CASSPSNEQFF.

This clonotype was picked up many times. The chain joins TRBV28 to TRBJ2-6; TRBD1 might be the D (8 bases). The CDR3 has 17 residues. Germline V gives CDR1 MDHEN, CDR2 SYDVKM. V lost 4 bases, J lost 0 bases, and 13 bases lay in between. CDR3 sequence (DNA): TGTGCCAGCAGTTCGACAGGGGACTACTCTGGGGCCAACGTCCTGACTTTC. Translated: CASSSTGDYSGANVLTF.

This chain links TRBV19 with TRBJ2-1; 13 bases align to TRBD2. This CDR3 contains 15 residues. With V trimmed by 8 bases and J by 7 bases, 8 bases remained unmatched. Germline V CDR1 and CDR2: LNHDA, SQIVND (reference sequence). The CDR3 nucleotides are TGTGCCAGTCAGGGGGGACTAGCGGGGTCGAATGAGCAGTTCTTC. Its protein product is CASQGGLAGSNEQFF.

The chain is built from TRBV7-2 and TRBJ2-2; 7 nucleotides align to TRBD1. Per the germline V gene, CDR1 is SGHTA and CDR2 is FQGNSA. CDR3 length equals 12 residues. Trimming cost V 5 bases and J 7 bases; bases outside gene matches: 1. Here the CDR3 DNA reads TGTGCCAGCAGCCGGGACAGCGGGGAGCTGTTTTTT. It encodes CASSRDSGELFF.

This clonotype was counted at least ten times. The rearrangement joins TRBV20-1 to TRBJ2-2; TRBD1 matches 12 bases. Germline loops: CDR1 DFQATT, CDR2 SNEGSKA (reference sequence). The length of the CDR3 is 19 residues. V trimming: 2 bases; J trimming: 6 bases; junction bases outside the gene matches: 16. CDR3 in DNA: TGCAGTGCTAGACCGTTACCGGGACAGGGGGCCTGGTGGCCCGGGGAGCTGTTTTTT. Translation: CSARPLPGQGAWWPGELFF.

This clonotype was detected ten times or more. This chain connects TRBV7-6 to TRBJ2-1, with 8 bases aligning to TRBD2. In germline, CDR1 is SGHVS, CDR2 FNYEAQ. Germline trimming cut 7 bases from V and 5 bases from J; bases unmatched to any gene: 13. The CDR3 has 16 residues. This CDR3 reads CASTLTRGGANNEQFF. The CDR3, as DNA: TGTGCCAGCACCCTAACCCGGGGGGGCGCCAACAATGAGCAGTTCTTC. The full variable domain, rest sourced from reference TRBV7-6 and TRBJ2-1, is GAGVSQSPRYKVTKRGQDVALRCDPISGHVSLYWYRQALGQGPEFLTYFNYEAQQDKSGLPNDRFSAERPEGSISTLTIQRTEQRDSAMYRCASTLTRGGANNEQFFGPGTRLTVL.